Presented here are 7 T cell receptor beta chains from one specimen sequenced in a study of cytomegalovirus exposure and HLA in healthy donors. PCR amplification relied on 60 Vbeta primers (plus 13 Jbeta primers). Generated by immunoSEQ multiplex PCR, the TCRdb table keeps only in-frame clones and is missing some. This table holds about 200,000 clones, about 88% found once. What was sequenced was PBMCs. Every receptor here comes from a woman in her twenties or thirties in good health and CMV-seronegative.

V usage is TRBV5-1 and J usage is TRBJ2-5, with no clear D. Between the trimmed V and J ends, which lost 0 bases and 1 base, there was a span of 10 bases. CDR1 and CDR2 from the germline V gene are SGHRS and YFSETQ. The CDR3 spans 15 residues. In nucleotides, the CDR3 is TGCGCCAGCAGCTTGGATGTGGCAACCCAAGAGACCCAGTACTTC. Encoded protein: CASSLDVATQETQYF.

The chain is built from TRBV7-6 and TRBJ2-7; a possible D gene is TRBD2 (5 bases). Trimming pared 1 base from V and 4 bases from J, leaving 14 bases between. Germline CDR1 reads SGHVS; CDR2 reads FNYEAQ. The CDR3 length is 15 residues. The CDR3 spells CASSLGSGGWYEQYF. CDR3 bases: TGTGCCAGCAGCTTAGGGTCAGGAGGATGGTACGAGCAGTACTTC.

The chain has TRBV27 and TRBJ2-1, with D unresolved. Germline-derived CDR1 and CDR2 are MNHEY and SMNVEV (reference sequence). The CDR3 runs 15 residues. Trimming removed 1 base from V and 2 bases from J, with 9 bases in between. The CDR3 loop reads CASSLFQQTYNEQFF. CDR3 bases: TGTGCCAGCAGTTTATTTCAACAGACCTACAATGAGCAGTTCTTC.

This clone has just one count. CDR3 amino acids: CASSLDRAWGTDTQYF. CDR3 nucleotide sequence: TGTGCCAGCAGCTTGGACAGGGCATGGGGCACAGATACGCAGTATTTT. The rearrangement joins TRBV5-6 to TRBJ2-3; tentatively, D is TRBD1 (6 bases). V was shortened by 0 bases and J by 1 base, with 12 bases between the two germline ends. CDR3 length equals 16 residues. Germline V gene lookup returns CDR1 SGHDT and CDR2 YYEEEE.

The chain joins TRBV6-1 to TRBJ2-4; D unresolved. V lost 0 bases, J lost 2 bases, and 14 bases lay in between. Germline assignment: CDR1 MNHNS and CDR2 SASEGT. This CDR3 has 17 residues. CDR3 sequence reads: CASSEAVLEPPKNIQYF. CDR3 DNA sequence: TGTGCCAGCAGTGAAGCTGTTCTAGAACCTCCCAAAAACATTCAGTACTTC.

V usage is TRBV9 and J usage is TRBJ2-3, with a tentative D call TRBD2 (5 bases). This CDR3 spans 14 amino acids. Germline V lookup: CDR1 SGDLS, CDR2 YYNGEE. V shed 4 bases and J shed 6 bases, with 15 bases lying between them. The CDR3 protein is CASSTRTGGDTQYF. In nucleotides, the CDR3 is TGTGCCAGCAGCACCCGGACTGGCGGGGATACGCAGTATTTT.

The V gene is TRBV5-1, the J gene TRBJ1-1; 8 positions agree with TRBD1. Trimming removed 4 bases from V and 3 bases from J; junction bases left unmatched: 11. CDR3 length equals 16 residues. In germline, CDR1 is SGHRS, CDR2 YFSETQ. The CDR3: CASSITGGRAHTEAFF. For the CDR3, the DNA is TGCGCCAGCAGCATCACAGGGGGACGGGCGCACACTGAAGCTTTCTTT.